The rows below give T cell receptor beta chains drawn from one sample of a study of blood T cell repertoires in COVID-19. Measured with immunoSEQ multiplex PCR; TCRdb has only the in-frame clones, and not every one. The data hold around 75,000 clones, with 88% observed a single time. Input material: peripheral blood. These TCRs come from a human donor in a cohort sampled during active COVID-19. Both conserved end residues are part of each CDR3. The D gene is left open where the match is weak. Clone sizes are given selectively: once, few, many, or a class where the clone is expanded.

clone_size j_call v_call d_call cdr3_nt cdr3_aa
- TRBJ1-2 TRBV28 - TGTGCCAGCAGACCTCTGGGGCCTAACTATGGCTACACCTTC CASRPLGPNYGYTF
- TRBJ1-1 TRBV25-1 TRBD1 TGTGCCAGCAGTCCGTTGGAGGGGGCTGGCACTGAAGCTTTCTTT CASSPLEGAGTEAFF
- TRBJ2-7 TRBV28 TRBD2 TGTGCCAGCAGTTTTCGGACTAGCGGGATCCACTACGAGCAGTACTTC CASSFRTSGIHYEQYF
- TRBJ1-4 TRBV5-5 TRBD1 TGTGCCAGCAGCGGGGGGACAGCGTCTAATGAAAAACTGTTTTTT CASSGGTASNEKLFF
- TRBJ2-1 TRBV7-2 - TGTGCCAGCAGCTTAGTGTCGGGCAGGGTGAATGAGCAGTTCTTC CASSLVSGRVNEQFF
- TRBJ2-3 TRBV7-8 TRBD2 TGTGCCAGCAGCTTATCTAGCGGGGGGACCGGCCGTCCAGATACGCAGTATTTT CASSLSSGGTGRPDTQYF
- TRBJ1-2 TRBV12-3/TRBV12-4 - TGTGCCAGCAGGCCTGACATTAACTATGGCTACACCTTC CASRPDINYGYTF
- TRBJ2-1 TRBV29-1 - TGCAGCCCGAGACTGAGTTCCTACAATGAGCAGTTCTTC CSPRLSSYNEQFF
once TRBJ1-1 TRBV14 TRBD1 TGTGCCAGCAGCGACAACAGGGGGCGCGGAGCTTTCTTT CASSDNRGRGAFF
few TRBJ2-7 TRBV7-9 TRBD2 TGTGCCAGCAGCTCCCTCGGGGGGGCCGTATTCTACGAGCAGTACTTC CASSSLGGAVFYEQYF
- TRBJ2-3 TRBV6-2/TRBV6-3 - TGTGCCAGCAGTTACGGGGGCCAAAGCGGAGTAACAGATACGCAGTATTTT CASSYGGQSGVTDTQYF
few TRBJ2-2 TRBV9 TRBD1 TGTGCCAGCAGCGTTGAACCTACCGGGACAGAGTTTTTT CASSVEPTGTEFF
once TRBJ2-7 TRBV7-9 TRBD2 TGTGCCAGCAGCTTAAGGTGGGGAGCGGGAGAGTTTTACGAGCAGTACTTC CASSLRWGAGEFYEQYF
- TRBJ2-7 TRBV5-1 TRBD1 TGCGCCAGCAGCTCCAGACGACAGGGGGACATTTACGAGCAGTACTTC CASSSRRQGDIYEQYF
- TRBJ2-3 TRBV9 - TGTGCCAGCAGCCCTAGTCAGGGTAGAGGCACAGATACGCAGTATTTT CASSPSQGRGTDTQYF
- TRBJ2-7 TRBV6-5 TRBD1 TGTGCCAGCAGGCCCGACAGGGAATCGTCCGAGCAGTACTTC CASRPDRESSEQYF
- TRBJ2-4 TRBV3-1/TRBV3-2 TRBD2 TGTGCCAGCAGCGATATAACTAGCGGGAGAAACATTCAGTACTTC CASSDITSGRNIQYF
- TRBJ2-4 TRBV4-3 TRBD1 TGCGCCAGCAGCCAAGGGGACAGGGGGCGAATGGACTTC CASSQGDRGRMDF
few TRBJ2-4 TRBV9 - TGTGCCAGCAGCGTACCGGGACACATAATAGCCAAAAACATTCAGTACTTC CASSVPGHIIAKNIQYF
once TRBJ2-1 TRBV6-2/TRBV6-3 TRBD2 TGTGCCAGCAGTTACGCGGGGGTCATCCACAATGAGCAGTTCTTC CASSYAGVIHNEQFF
once TRBJ1-1 TRBV5-8 TRBD1 TGTGCCAGCAAGGACAGGGGGCTGGGGACTGAAGCTTTCTTT CASKDRGLGTEAFF
- TRBJ2-1 TRBV14 TRBD1 TGTGCCAGCAGCTATGCCGGGACAGGGTACAATGAGCAGTTCTTC CASSYAGTGYNEQFF
- TRBJ1-1 TRBV7-2 - TGTGCCAGCAGCCCACAGGGTTCGAACACTGAAGCTTTCTTT CASSPQGSNTEAFF
few TRBJ1-2 TRBV2 - TGTGCCAGCAGGGAGGAGGGTAGGAACTATGGCTACACCTTC CASREEGRNYGYTF
- TRBJ2-3 TRBV27 - TGTGCCAGCAGTTTCAGAGGATACGGCACAGATACGCAGTATTTT CASSFRGYGTDTQYF
- TRBJ2-2 TRBV3-1/TRBV3-2 TRBD1 TGTGCCAGCAGCCAGAGGACAGGGGGCACGATTGGGGAGCTGTTTTTT CASSQRTGGTIGELFF
once TRBJ1-6 TRBV19 TRBD1 TGTGCCAGTAGTATAGCTGGGACAGCGTTTCGGTCCTATAATTCACCCCTCCACTTT CASSIAGTAFRSYNSPLHF
- TRBJ2-4 TRBV12-5 TRBD1 TGTGCTAGTGGTTTGGTACATTTCGGATTTGTGAACCGGGACAGGGGTTGGTCCAAAAACATTCAGTACTTC CASGLVHFGFVNRDRGWSKNIQYF
- TRBJ1-5 TRBV19 - TGTGCCAGTAGTATAATGAGTGGCAATCAGCCCCAGCATTTT CASSIMSGNQPQHF
- TRBJ2-2 TRBV7-9 - TGTGCCAGCAGCAGCCCCGGGAGAGCCGGGGAGCTGTTTTTT CASSSPGRAGELFF
- TRBJ2-7 TRBV3-1/TRBV3-2 TRBD2 TGTGCCAGCAGCCGAAAACCTACTAGCGGGAGAGGTTACGAGCAGTACTTC CASSRKPTSGRGYEQYF
- TRBJ1-6 TRBV5-6 TRBD1 TGTGCCAGCAGCTCACCACCGGACAGGAGAGGTTCACCCCTCCACTTT CASSSPPDRRGSPLHF
- TRBJ1-1 TRBV19 TRBD1 TGTGCCAGTAGTATCCCTGGGACAGGGAACACTGAAGCTTTCTTT CASSIPGTGNTEAFF
- TRBJ2-3 TRBV18 - TGTGCCAGCTCACCACCTCGCGTTCGGGACACCTATACAAACACAGATACGCAGTATTTT CASSPPRVRDTYTNTDTQYF
- TRBJ2-3 TRBV7-2 TRBD2 TGTGCCAGCAGCTTAGGGGGGACTAGCGGGAGGGCCCGCACAGATACGCAGTATTTT CASSLGGTSGRARTDTQYF
- TRBJ1-2 TRBV27 - TGTGCCAGCAGTTTAATTGCTGGGGCGAGGTATGGCTACACCTTC CASSLIAGARYGYTF
- TRBJ2-2 TRBV24-1 - TGTGCCACCAGTGACCCCGGACGGGGAAGCGGGGAGCTGTTTTTT CATSDPGRGSGELFF
- TRBJ2-2 TRBV5-4 - TGTGCCAGCAGCGTGGACTCCAACACCGGGGAGCTGTTTTTT CASSVDSNTGELFF
- TRBJ2-4 TRBV5-4 TRBD1 TGTGCCAGCAGCTCGGACCCGTCTCAGGGGGTCGCTGTAGTTAACATTCAGTACTTC CASSSDPSQGVAVVNIQYF
once TRBJ2-3 TRBV9 - TGTGCCAGCAGCGTAGGAGTGAGCGCAGATACGCAGTATTTT CASSVGVSADTQYF
- TRBJ1-1 TRBV5-8 - TGTGCCAGCAGCTTCTCCTCGAGCTCGAACACTGAAGCTTTCTTT CASSFSSSSNTEAFF
once TRBJ1-3 TRBV27 - TGTGCCAGCAGTTTGGGGGGGACTTCTGGAAACACCATATATTTT CASSLGGTSGNTIYF
- TRBJ2-2 TRBV4-1 TRBD2 TGCGCCAGCAGCCGCGGACTAGCGGGAACCGGGGAGCTGTTTTTT CASSRGLAGTGELFF
- TRBJ2-3 TRBV7-2 - TGTGCCAGCAGCTTAAGGAGCGGTAGCACAGATACGCAGTATTTT CASSLRSGSTDTQYF